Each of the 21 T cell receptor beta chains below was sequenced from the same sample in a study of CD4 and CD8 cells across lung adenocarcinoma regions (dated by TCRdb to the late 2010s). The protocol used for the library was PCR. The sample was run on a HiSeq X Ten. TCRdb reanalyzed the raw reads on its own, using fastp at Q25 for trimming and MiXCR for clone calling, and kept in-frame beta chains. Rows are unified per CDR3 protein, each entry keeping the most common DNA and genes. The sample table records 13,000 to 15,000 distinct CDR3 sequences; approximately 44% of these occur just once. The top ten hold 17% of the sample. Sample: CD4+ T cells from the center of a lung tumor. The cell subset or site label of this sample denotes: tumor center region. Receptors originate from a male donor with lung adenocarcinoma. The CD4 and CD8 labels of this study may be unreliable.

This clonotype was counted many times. CDR3 in DNA: TGTGCCAGCAGTTACTCCGAGACTGAGGAGCAGTACTTC. It codes for CASSYSETEEQYF. The V call is TRBV6-6, the J call TRBJ2-5; D gene unclear. The V end lost 0 bases, the J end lost 11 bases, and 13 bases lay between the germline ends. Per the germline V gene, CDR1 is MNHNY and CDR2 is SVGAGI (reference sequence). CDR3 length: 13 amino acids.

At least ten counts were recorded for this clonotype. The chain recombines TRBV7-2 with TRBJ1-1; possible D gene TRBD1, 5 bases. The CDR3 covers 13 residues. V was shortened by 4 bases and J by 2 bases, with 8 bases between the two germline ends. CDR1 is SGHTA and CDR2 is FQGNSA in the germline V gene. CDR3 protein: CASSWTSNTEAFF. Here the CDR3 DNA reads TGTGCCAGCAGCTGGACATCTAACACTGAAGCTTTCTTT.

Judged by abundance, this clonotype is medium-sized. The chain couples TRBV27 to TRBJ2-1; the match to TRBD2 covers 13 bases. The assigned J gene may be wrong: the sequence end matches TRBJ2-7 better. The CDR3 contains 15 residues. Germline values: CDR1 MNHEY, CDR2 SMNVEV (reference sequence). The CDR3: CASSPRTSGSYEQYF. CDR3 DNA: TGTGCCAGCAGTCCCCGGACTAGCGGGAGCTACGAGCAGTACTTC.

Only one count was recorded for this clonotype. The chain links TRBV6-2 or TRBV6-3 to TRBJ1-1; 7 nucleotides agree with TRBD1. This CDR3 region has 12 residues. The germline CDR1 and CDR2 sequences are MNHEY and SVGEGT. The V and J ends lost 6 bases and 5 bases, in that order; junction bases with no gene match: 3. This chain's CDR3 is CASRTDRTEAFF. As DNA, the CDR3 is TGTGCCAGCAGAACGGACAGGACTGAAGCTTTCTTT.

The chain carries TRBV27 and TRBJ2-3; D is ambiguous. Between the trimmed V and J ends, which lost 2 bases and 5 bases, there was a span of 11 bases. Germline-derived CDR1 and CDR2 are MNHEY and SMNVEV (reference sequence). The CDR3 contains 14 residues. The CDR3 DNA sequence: TGTGCCAGCAGTTTAAGGTACTCCGGAGATACGCAGTATTTT. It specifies CASSLRYSGDTQYF.

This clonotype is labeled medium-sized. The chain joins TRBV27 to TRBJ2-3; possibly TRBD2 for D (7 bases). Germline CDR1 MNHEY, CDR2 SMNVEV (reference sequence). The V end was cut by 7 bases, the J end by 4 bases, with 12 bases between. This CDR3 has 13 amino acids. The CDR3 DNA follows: TGTGCCAGCAAGGGAGGGGGTGCAGATACGCAGTATTTT. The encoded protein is CASKGGGADTQYF.

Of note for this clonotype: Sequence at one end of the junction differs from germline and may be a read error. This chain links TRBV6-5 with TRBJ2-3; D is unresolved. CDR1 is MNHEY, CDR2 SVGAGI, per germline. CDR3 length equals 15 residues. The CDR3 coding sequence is TGTGCCAGCAGACTCCAGTCCGGAATTCCCGATACGCTGTATTTT. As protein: CASRLQSGIPDTLYF.

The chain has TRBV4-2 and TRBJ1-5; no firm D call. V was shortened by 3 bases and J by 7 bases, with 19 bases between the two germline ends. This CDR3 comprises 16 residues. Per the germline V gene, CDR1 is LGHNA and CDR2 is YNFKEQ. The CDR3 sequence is CASSQDAGQAGQPQHF. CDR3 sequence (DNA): TGTGCCAGCAGCCAGGACGCTGGGCAGGCGGGCCAGCCCCAGCATTTT.

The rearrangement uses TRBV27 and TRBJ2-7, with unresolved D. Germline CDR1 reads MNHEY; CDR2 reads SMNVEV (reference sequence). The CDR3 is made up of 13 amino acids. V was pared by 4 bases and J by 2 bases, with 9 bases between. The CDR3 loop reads CASSSELAYEQYF. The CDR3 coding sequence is TGTGCCAGCAGTTCTGAACTCGCCTACGAGCAGTACTTC.

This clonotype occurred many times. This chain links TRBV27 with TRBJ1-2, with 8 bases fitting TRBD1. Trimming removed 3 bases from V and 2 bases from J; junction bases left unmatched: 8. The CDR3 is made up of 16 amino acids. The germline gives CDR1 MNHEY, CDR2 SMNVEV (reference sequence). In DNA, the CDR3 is TGTGCCAGCAGTTTCCTCGGACAGGGTATAAACTATGGCTACACCTTC. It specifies CASSFLGQGINYGYTF.

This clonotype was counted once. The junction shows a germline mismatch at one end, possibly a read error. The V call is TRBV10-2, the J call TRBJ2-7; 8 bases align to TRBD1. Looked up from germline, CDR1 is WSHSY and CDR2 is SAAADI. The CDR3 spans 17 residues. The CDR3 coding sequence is TGCGCCAGCAGTGAGGGCAGGGGGCGGTCTGGGGCCTACGTGCAGTACTTC. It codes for CASSEGRGRSGAYVQYF.

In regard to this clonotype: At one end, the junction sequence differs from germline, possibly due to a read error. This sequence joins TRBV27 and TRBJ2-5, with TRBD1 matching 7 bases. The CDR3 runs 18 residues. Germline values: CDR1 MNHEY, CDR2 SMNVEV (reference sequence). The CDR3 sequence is CASSSIHNRGRAQKTQYF. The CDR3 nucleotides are TGTGCCAGCAGCTCAATCCACAACAGGGGTCGAGCCCAAAAGACCCAGTACTTC.

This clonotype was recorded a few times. The CDR3 DNA reads as TGTGCCAGCAGCTCCGGAGGGGGAGACGAGCAGTACTTC. Encoded protein: CASSSGGGDEQYF. V is TRBV12-3 or TRBV12-4 and J is TRBJ2-5; D tentatively fits TRBD1 or TRBD2 (6 bases each). The better agreement between TRBJ2-7 and the DNA end casts doubt on the J call. This CDR3 is built from 13 residues.

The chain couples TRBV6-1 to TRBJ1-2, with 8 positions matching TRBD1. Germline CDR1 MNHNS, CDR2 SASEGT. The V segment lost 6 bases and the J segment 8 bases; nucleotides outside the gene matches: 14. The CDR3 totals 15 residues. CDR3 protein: CASRKPDRDWEGYTF. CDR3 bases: TGTGCCAGCAGAAAACCGGACAGGGACTGGGAGGGCTACACCTTC.

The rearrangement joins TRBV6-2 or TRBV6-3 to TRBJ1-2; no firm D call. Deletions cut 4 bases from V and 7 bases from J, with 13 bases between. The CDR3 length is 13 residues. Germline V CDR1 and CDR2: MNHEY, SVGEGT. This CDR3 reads CASSLVGIAGYTF. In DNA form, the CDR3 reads TGTGCCAGCAGTTTGGTAGGGATTGCTGGCTACACCTTC.

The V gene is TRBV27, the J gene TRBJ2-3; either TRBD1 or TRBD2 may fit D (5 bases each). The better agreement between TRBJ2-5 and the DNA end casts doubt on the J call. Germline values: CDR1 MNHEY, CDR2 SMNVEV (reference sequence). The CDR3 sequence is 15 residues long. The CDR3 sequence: CATGTGFHDPDTQYF. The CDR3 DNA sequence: TGTGCCACGGGGACCGGGTTTCATGACCCAGATACCCAGTACTTC.

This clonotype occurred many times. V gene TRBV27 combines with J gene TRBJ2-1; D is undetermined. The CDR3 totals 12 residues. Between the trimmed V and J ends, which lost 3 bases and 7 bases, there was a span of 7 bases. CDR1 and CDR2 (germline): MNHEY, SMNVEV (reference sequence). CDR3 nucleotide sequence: TGTGCCAGCAGTTTGGGTAGGAATGAGCAGTTCTTC. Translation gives CASSLGRNEQFF.

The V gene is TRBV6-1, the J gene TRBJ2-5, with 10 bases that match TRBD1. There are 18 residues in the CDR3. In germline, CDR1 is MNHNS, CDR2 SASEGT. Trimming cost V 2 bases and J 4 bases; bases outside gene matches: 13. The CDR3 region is CASSENGRTGGRRETQYF. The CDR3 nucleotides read TGTGCCAGCAGTGAAAACGGAAGGACAGGGGGTCGAAGAGAGACCCAGTACTTC.

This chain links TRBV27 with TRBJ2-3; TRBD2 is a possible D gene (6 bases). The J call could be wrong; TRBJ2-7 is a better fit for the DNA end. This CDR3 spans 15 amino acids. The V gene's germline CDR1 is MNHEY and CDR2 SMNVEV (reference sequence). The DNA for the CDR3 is TGTGCCAGCAGGACGGGACTTCGATACACAAATACGCAGTACTTC. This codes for CASRTGLRYTNTQYF.

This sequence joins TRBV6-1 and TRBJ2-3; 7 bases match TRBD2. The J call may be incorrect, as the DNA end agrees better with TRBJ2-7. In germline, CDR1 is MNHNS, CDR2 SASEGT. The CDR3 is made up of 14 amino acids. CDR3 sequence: CAGSGLADQDTQYF. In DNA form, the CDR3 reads TGTGCGGGCAGCGGGCTAGCGGACCAAGATACGCAGTACTTC.

CDR3 nucleotide sequence: TGTGCCACGGGGACGGGGTGTCGATACACAGATACGCAGTATTTT. It yields the protein CATGTGCRYTDTQYF. The V and J genes are TRBV27 and TRBJ2-3; D may be TRBD1 or TRBD2 (5 bases each). The V end lost 10 bases, the J end lost 2 bases, and 19 bases lay between the germline ends. The V gene's germline CDR1 is MNHEY and CDR2 SMNVEV (reference sequence). CDR3 length: 15 residues.